Each of the 18 T cell receptor beta chains below was sequenced from the same sample in a study of preoperative IRX-2 immunotherapy in early breast cancer (dated 2019 in TCRdb). The method was the immunoSEQ multiplex PCR assay. The source is immuneACCESS, and TCRdb retained only in-frame sequences with V and J called. Part of the clones is not carried over; for the studies checked, unresolved V genes explain less than half of this, and the remainder is unexplained. Present in this sample are around 38,000 clones, 77% of which were seen just once. Roughly 1.2% of the sample goes to the ten largest clones. The sample's treatment or condition label, decoded: preoperative locoregional IRX-2 cytokine immunotherapy. Sequenced here: tumor tissue, sampled after IRX-2 immunotherapy. The receptors come from a human donor with breast cancer.

This clone was picked up one time. J is TRBJ2-7 and V is TRBV5-1, with 7 bases fitting TRBD2. Trimming removed 1 base from V and 3 bases from J; junction bases left unmatched: 4. The CDR3 has 14 amino acids. CDR1 and CDR2 from the germline V gene are SGHRS and YFSETQ. The CDR3 DNA reads TGCGCCAGCAGCTTGATCGGGGGGAGCTACGAGCAGTACTTC. Translated: CASSLIGGSYEQYF.

This clone occurred a few times. The chain links TRBV12-5 to TRBJ2-7, with D perhaps given as TRBD1 or TRBD2 (5 bases each). The length of the CDR3 is 14 residues. The V gene's germline CDR1 is LGHNT and CDR2 FRNRAP. Trimming took off 5 bases at V and 2 bases at J, with 13 bases between the two ends. The CDR3 DNA follows: TGTGCTAGTGGTCCCTGGGACCGAACCTACGAGCAGTACTTC. Its translation: CASGPWDRTYEQYF.

Only one count was recorded for this clone. V usage is TRBV10-3 and J usage is TRBJ2-1; 9 nucleotides align to TRBD2. V shed 2 bases, J shed 9 bases, and the junction held 8 bases outside the gene matches. Germline CDR1 and CDR2: ENHRY and SYGVKD. CDR3 length: 15 residues. CDR3 sequence: CAISEPQVAGAEQFF. The CDR3 bases are TGTGCCATCAGTGAGCCCCAGGTAGCGGGAGCTGAGCAGTTCTTC.

In DNA, the CDR3 is TGTGCCAGCAGTTTCCCTCGGACAGGGACAAGAAACACCATATATTTT. Translation gives CASSFPRTGTRNTIYF. J is TRBJ1-3 and V is TRBV27; 8 bases agree with TRBD1. CDR3 length: 16 amino acids. The germline V gene encodes CDR1 MNHEY and CDR2 SMNVEV (reference sequence). With V trimmed by 3 bases and J by 5 bases, 9 bases remained unmatched.

The chain joins TRBV7-6 to TRBJ2-7; D is ambiguous. V was pared by 5 bases and J by 1 base, with 18 bases between. CDR1 SGHVS and CDR2 FNYEAQ come from the germline V gene. The CDR3 runs to 16 residues. DNA for the CDR3: TGTGCCAGCAGCCGTACGGATTCACCCTATTCCTACGAGCAGTACTTC. This sequence encodes CASSRTDSPYSYEQYF.

The chain couples TRBV19 to TRBJ2-6; TRBD2 is a possible D gene (6 bases). With 10 bases removed from V and 2 bases from J, the gap between germline ends came to 24 bases. CDR1 and CDR2 from the germline V gene are LNHDA and SQIVND (reference sequence). This CDR3 comprises 18 residues. The CDR3 is CATSPPGGTGPGANVLTF. DNA for the CDR3: TGTGCCACCTCGCCCCCGGGCGGGACGGGGCCTGGGGCCAACGTCCTGACTTTC.

The genes are TRBV28 and TRBJ2-1; 9 nucleotides align to TRBD2. With V trimmed by 3 bases and J by 5 bases, 23 bases remained unmatched. Germline assignment: CDR1 MDHEN and CDR2 SYDVKM. This CDR3 is built from 21 residues. The CDR3 is CASSFVPGFIMAGGPHNEQFF. DNA of the CDR3: TGTGCCAGCAGTTTTGTTCCGGGATTTATTATGGCGGGAGGGCCACACAATGAGCAGTTCTTC.

The chain links TRBV6-8 to TRBJ1-2; D possibly corresponds to TRBD1 (6 bases). Between the trimmed V and J ends, which lost 6 bases and 5 bases, there was a span of 16 bases. The CDR3 sequence is 14 residues long. Germline V CDR1 and CDR2: MNHGY, SAAAGT. The CDR3 region has the DNA TGTGCCAGCAGGAGACCAGGGGATGCATATGGCTACACCTTC. It codes for CASRRPGDAYGYTF.

The genes are TRBV29-1 and TRBJ2-2; the D gene is possibly TRBD1 (6 bases). V dropped 3 bases and J dropped 1 base, with 9 bases sitting between them. This CDR3 spans 14 amino acids. CDR1 is SQVTM and CDR2 is ANQGSEA in the germline V gene. The CDR3 protein is CSVDADRNTGELFF. CDR3 DNA: TGCAGCGTTGACGCGGACAGGAACACCGGGGAGCTGTTTTTT.

The chain uses TRBV5-1 and TRBJ1-4; D unclear. The length of the CDR3 is 15 residues. The germline V gene has CDR1 SGHRS and CDR2 YFSETQ. V lost 0 bases to trimming and J lost 7 bases, with 13 bases between them. This CDR3 reads CASSLDPRDREKLFF. Written as DNA, the CDR3 is TGCGCCAGCAGCTTGGATCCGAGGGATCGTGAAAAACTGTTTTTT.

The chain is built from TRBV6-8 and TRBJ1-3; 8 bases line up with TRBD1. The V segment lost 5 bases and the J segment 4 bases; nucleotides outside the gene matches: 7. The CDR3 is 15 amino acids. Germline V gene sequence: CDR1 MNHGY, CDR2 SAAAGT. The DNA for the CDR3 is TGTGCCAGCAGTACAGCGACAGGGGTAGGAAACACCATATATTTT. Translation gives CASSTATGVGNTIYF.

This clone appeared a few times. The J gene is TRBJ1-6, the V gene TRBV7-7; no definite D call. The CDR3 loop spans 18 amino acids. The V and J ends lost 5 bases and 2 bases respectively, with 19 bases between them. Germline V gives CDR1 SSHAT, CDR2 FNYEAQ (reference sequence). The CDR3 spells CASSRGASGGTYNSPLHF. CDR3 sequence (DNA): TGTGCCAGCAGCCGGGGAGCGAGCGGCGGCACCTATAATTCACCCCTCCACTTT.

The genes are TRBV6-8 and TRBJ1-5, with D perhaps matching TRBD1 (6 bases). The CDR3 is made up of 14 amino acids. The V gene's germline CDR1 is MNHGY and CDR2 SAAAGT. The V end was cut by 5 bases, the J end by 15 bases, with 23 bases between. The CDR3 region is CASSDMSRGRPSHF. The CDR3, as DNA: TGTGCCAGCAGTGACATGAGCAGGGGTCGGCCCTCGCATTTT.

The rearrangement uses TRBV5-1 and TRBJ2-3, with 10 positions matching TRBD2. The CDR3 sequence is 17 residues long. Trimming took 4 bases from V and 3 from J; bases not matched to a gene: 11. Germline V gene sequence: CDR1 SGHRS, CDR2 YFSETQ. CDR3 coding DNA: TGCGCCAGCAGCGCCTCGCTAGCGGGAGTAGTTACAGATACGCAGTATTTT. It specifies CASSASLAGVVTDTQYF.

This chain uses TRBV6-8 with TRBJ2-1, with 9 bases matching TRBD2. The CDR3 loop spans 15 amino acids. V was clipped by 5 bases and J by 0 bases; unmatched bases: 2. The germline V gene has CDR1 MNHGY and CDR2 SAAAGT. This CDR3 reads CASSVAGASYNEQFF. In nucleotides, the CDR3 is TGTGCCAGCAGTGTAGCGGGAGCCTCCTACAATGAGCAGTTCTTC.

In its sample, this clone was seen a few times. The same CDR3 can be traced to other DNA sequences in this sample. As DNA, the CDR3 is TGCGCCAGCAGCTTGGCCGGGAGCGCGAATCAGCCCCAGCATTTT. It specifies CASSLAGSANQPQHF. The V gene is TRBV5-1, the J gene TRBJ1-5; no firm D call. V was shortened by 0 bases and J by 4 bases, with 11 bases between the two germline ends. This CDR3 is built from 15 residues. CDR1 is SGHRS and CDR2 is YFSETQ in the germline V gene.

The chain recombines TRBV18 with TRBJ1-5, with D possibly matching TRBD1 (6 bases). CDR3 size: 13 residues. The germline CDR1 and CDR2 sequences are KGHSH and LQKENI. V dropped 6 bases and J dropped 8 bases, with 14 bases sitting between them. The CDR3 region is CASSLQGSEPQHF. The CDR3 DNA is TGTGCCAGCTCGTTACAGGGTTCGGAGCCCCAGCATTTT.

This chain links TRBV18 with TRBJ1-1; D is ambiguous. Trimming left V 2 bases short and J 0 bases short, with 4 bases between. CDR1 KGHSH and CDR2 LQKENI come from the germline V gene. The CDR3 has 13 amino acids. The CDR3 loop is CASSPAVNTEAFF. Here the CDR3 DNA reads TGTGCCAGCTCACCAGCGGTGAACACTGAAGCTTTCTTT.